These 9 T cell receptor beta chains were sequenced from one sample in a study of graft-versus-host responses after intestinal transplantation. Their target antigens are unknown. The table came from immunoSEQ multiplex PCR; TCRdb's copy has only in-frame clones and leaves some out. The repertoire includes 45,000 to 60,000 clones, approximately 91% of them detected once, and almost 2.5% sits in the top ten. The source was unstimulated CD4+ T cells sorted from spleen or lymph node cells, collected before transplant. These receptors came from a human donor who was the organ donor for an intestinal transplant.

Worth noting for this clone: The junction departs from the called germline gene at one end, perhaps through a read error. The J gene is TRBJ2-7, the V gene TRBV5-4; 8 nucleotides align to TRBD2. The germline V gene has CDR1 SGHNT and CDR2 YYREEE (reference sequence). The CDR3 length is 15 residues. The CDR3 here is CASSPQREPPYGQYF. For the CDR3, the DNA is TGTGCCAGCAGCCCTCAGCGGGAGCCCCCCTACGGGCAGTACTTC.

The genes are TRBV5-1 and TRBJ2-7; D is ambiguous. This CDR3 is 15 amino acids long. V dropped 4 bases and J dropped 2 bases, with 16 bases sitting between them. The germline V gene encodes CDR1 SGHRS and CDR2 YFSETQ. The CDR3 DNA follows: TGCGCCAGCAGCGCCGGAAGCATTGGCCCCTACGAGCAGTACTTC. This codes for CASSAGSIGPYEQYF.

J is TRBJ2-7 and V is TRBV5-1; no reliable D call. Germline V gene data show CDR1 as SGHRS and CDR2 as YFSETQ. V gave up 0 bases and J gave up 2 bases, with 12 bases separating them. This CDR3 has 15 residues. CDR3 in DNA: TGCGCCAGCAGCTTGGACAGCGCCAGTCCCTACGAGCAGTACTTC. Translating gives CASSLDSASPYEQYF.

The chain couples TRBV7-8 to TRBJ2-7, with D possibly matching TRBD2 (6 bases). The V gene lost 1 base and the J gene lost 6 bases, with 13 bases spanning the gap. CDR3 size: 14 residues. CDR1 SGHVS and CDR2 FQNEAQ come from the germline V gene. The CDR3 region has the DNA TGTGCCAGCAGCTTAGAAGGTGAGGGAGGCGAGCAGTACTTC. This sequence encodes CASSLEGEGGEQYF.

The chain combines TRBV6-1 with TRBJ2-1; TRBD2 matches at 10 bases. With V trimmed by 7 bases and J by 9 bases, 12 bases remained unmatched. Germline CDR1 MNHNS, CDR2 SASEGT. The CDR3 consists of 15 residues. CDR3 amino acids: CASTPWRTSGSEQFF. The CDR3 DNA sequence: TGTGCCAGCACCCCTTGGAGGACTAGCGGTAGTGAGCAGTTCTTC.

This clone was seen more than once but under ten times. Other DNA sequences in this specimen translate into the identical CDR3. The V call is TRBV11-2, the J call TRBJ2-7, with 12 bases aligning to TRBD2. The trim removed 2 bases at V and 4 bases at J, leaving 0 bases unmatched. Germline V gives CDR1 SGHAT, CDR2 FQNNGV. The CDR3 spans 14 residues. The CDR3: CASSLLAGGYEQYF. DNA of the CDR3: TGTGCCAGCAGCTTACTAGCGGGAGGGTACGAGCAGTACTTC.

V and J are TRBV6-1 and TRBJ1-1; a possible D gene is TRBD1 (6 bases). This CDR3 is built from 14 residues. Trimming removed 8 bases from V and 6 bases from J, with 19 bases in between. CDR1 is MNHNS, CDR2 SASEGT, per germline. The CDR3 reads CASWAWTARPEAFF. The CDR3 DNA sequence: TGTGCCAGCTGGGCCTGGACAGCCCGGCCTGAAGCTTTCTTT.

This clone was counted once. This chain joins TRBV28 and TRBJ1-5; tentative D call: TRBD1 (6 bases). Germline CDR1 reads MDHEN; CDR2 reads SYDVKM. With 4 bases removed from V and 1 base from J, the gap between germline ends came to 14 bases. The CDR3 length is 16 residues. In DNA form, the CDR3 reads TGTGCCAGCAGTTCACTCATCAGGGGAAGCAATCAGCCCCAGCATTTT. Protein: CASSSLIRGSNQPQHF.

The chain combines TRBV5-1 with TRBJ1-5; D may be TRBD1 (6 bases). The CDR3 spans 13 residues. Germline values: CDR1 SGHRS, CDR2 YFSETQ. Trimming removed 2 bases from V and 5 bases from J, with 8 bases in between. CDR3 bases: TGCGCCAGCAGCTTACAGGGCGATCAGCCCCAGCATTTT. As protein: CASSLQGDQPQHF.